This T cell receptor beta chain was identified in a study of blood T cell repertoires in COVID-19. Data came from immunoSEQ multiplex PCR; TCRdb stores just in-frame clones and leaves some out. Of approximately 260,000 clones in the sample, about 90% are singletons; the top ten hold roughly 7.8%. Unmatched junction bases numbered 9, after V lost 7 bases and J lost 4 bases. The germline CDR1 and CDR2 sequences are MDHEN and SYDVKM. The length of the CDR3 is 15 residues. This clonotype was sampled from a man aged 55-75 years who had recovered from COVID-19. Sequenced sample: peripheral blood. The chain employs TRBV28 and TRBJ2-3, with 9 bases aligning to TRBD1. CDR3 bases: TGTGCCAGCACCACCACCCGGACAGGGGCAGATACGCAGTATTTT. Its translation is CASTTTRTGADTQYF.